Each of the 3 T cell receptor beta chains below was sequenced from the same sample in a study of T-cell reconstitution after alpha-beta-depleted transplantation in children. A TCRbeta library incorporating unique molecular identifiers was prepared. TCRdb used MiXCR to reprocess the PCR reads, holding one entry per CDR3 protein. In the table there are approximately 980,000 distinct CDR3 sequences, roughly 29% of which are singletons. The specimen was PBMCs, mostly from graft donor cells, collected 360 days after TCRalphabeta/CD19-depleted stem cell transplant. These receptors originate from a boy younger than two who had a stem cell transplant for SCID, so the T cells may come from the graft donor.

The chain has TRBV1 and TRBJ2-2; the D call TRBD2 from the table was never checked on the DNA. TRBV1 has pseudogene status. The CDR3 covers 17 residues. CDR3 sequence (DNA): TGCACCAGCAGCCCGGGACTAGCCGCTCCGAACACCGGGGAGCTGTTTTTT. This gives the protein CTSSPGLAAPNTGELFF.

This sequence joins TRBV20-1 and TRBJ2-3; D ambiguous. In germline, CDR1 is DFQATT, CDR2 SNEGSKA (reference sequence). Trimming stripped 5 bases from V and 6 bases from J, with 9 bases between. This CDR3 region has 11 residues. The CDR3 region has the DNA TGCAGTGCTCAGACCTGGGATACGCAGTATTTT. Translating it yields CSAQTWDTQYF.

The table lists this clonotype with many counts. The chain joins TRBV3-1 to TRBJ2-1, with D unclear. CDR3 length: 11 residues. The germline V gene has CDR1 LGHDT and CDR2 YNNKEL (reference sequence). V was trimmed by 3 bases and J by 6 bases, leaving 3 bases between them. The CDR3 here is CASSHRNEQFF. CDR3 sequence (DNA): TGTGCCAGCAGCCACCGCAATGAGCAGTTCTTC.